This TCR beta chain was sequenced during a study of Graves' ophthalmopathy and Graves' hyperthyroidism. RNA transcripts were the template, and TCR beta CDR3 regions were amplified from them. A first-round RT-PCR used HTBI primers, followed by a second-round multiplex PCR. MiXCR, applied by TCRdb to the multiplex PCR reads, yields one record per CDR3 protein. Of 500,000 to 700,000 distinct CDR3 sequences listed, over 20% are singletons. This clonotype was observed a handful of times. No antigen is known for it. Study outcomes and limitations: Blood contained most expanded thyroid clonotypes exceeding 0.001 frequency.

This CDR3 contains 10 residues. The germline V gene encodes CDR1 LGHDT and CDR2 YNNKEL (reference sequence). Sequencing was carried out using peripheral blood. The clonotype comes from a woman aged 18-29 years with stable Graves' hyperthyroidism. Some clones in this sample may be carry-over from other donors' samples. V and J are TRBV3-1 and TRBJ1-5; no reliable D call. The CDR3 loop reads CAVGSMAQHF. For the CDR3, the DNA is TGTGCTGTGGGGTCCATGGCCCAGCATTTT.